This passage covers 5 T cell receptor beta chains from one sample sequenced in a study of cytomegalovirus exposure and HLA in healthy donors. PCR employed 60 Vbeta and 13 Jbeta primers. Sequenced by immunoSEQ multiplex PCR; TCRdb stores in-frame clones only, minus some. The sample contains around 150,000 clones, about 64% of which appear only once. The sequenced sample was PBMCs. The receptors originated from a woman in her sixties or seventies in good health and CMV-seropositive.

This clone was picked up a small number of times. V is TRBV7-2 and J is TRBJ2-2, with a weak D call TRBD2 (6 bases). Trimming removed 6 bases from V and 3 bases from J, with 14 bases in between. Germline V gene lookup returns CDR1 SGHTA and CDR2 FQGNSA. The CDR3 sequence is 15 residues long. The DNA for the CDR3 is TGTGCCAGCAGGGTTCCCGGGACTTACACCGGGGAGCTGTTTTTT. This encodes CASRVPGTYTGELFF.

V and J are TRBV19 and TRBJ2-5, with TRBD2 matching 11 bases. The CDR3 loop spans 15 amino acids. Looked up from germline, CDR1 is LNHDA and CDR2 is SQIVND (reference sequence). V lost 3 bases to trimming and J lost 2 bases; unmatched junction nucleotides: 2. The CDR3 sequence: CASSIWTSGQETQYF. CDR3 nucleotides: TGTGCCAGTAGTATCTGGACTAGCGGGCAAGAGACCCAGTACTTC.

This clone was recorded a few times. The rearrangement links TRBV7-2 to TRBJ2-3, with 10 bases aligning to TRBD2. From germline, CDR1 is SGHTA and CDR2 FQGNSA. Losses at the gene ends were 2 bases for V and 1 base for J; bases not matched to a gene: 9. This CDR3 has 18 residues. CDR3 sequence (DNA): TGTGCCAGCAGCTTATTCTTCCTCGGGACTAGCGGCACAGATACGCAGTATTTT. This gives the protein CASSLFFLGTSGTDTQYF.

The rearrangement uses TRBV5-4 and TRBJ2-7, with 7 bases identical to TRBD2. V was clipped by 4 bases and J by 2 bases; unmatched bases: 9. The CDR3 is made up of 15 amino acids. The germline gives CDR1 SGHNT, CDR2 YYREEE (reference sequence). The CDR3 nucleotides read TGTGCCAGCAGCCTGGCTAGCGGTAAGCCCTACGAGCAGTACTTC. Translated, it gives CASSLASGKPYEQYF. The full variable domain, rest sourced from reference TRBV5-4 and TRBJ2-7, is ETGVTQSPTHLIKTRGQQVTLRCSSQSGHNTVSWYQQALGQGPQFIFQYYREEENGRGNFPPRFSGLQFPNYSSELNVNALELDDSALYLCASSLASGKPYEQYFGPGTRLTVT.

CDR3 loop: CSVTQGIGEKLFF. Written as DNA, the CDR3 is TGCAGCGTTACACAGGGAATAGGGGAAAAACTGTTTTTT. The V gene is TRBV29-1, the J gene TRBJ1-4; a weak D match, TRBD1 (6 bases). From germline, CDR1 is SQVTM and CDR2 ANQGSEA. V dropped 5 bases and J dropped 8 bases, with 15 bases sitting between them. The CDR3 totals 13 residues.